This T cell receptor beta chain was captured by sequencing in a study of blood T cell repertoires in COVID-19. About the research overall: The analysed material was cDNA or gDNA that came from T cells, B-cell-depleted T cells, or PBMCs.

The CDR3 sequence is 17 residues long. Germline-derived CDR1 and CDR2 are SGHVS and FQNEAQ. V was clipped by 1 base and J by 0 bases; unmatched bases: 5. As processed by the authors: Estimation of nucleated cell counts relied on the amplification of reference gene primers. This table comes from immunoSEQ multiplex PCR, and its TCRdb copy is limited to in-frame clones, with some not included. The V and J calls and clone size were taken over from that table, and D and trimming were inferred from the DNA. The table records around 140,000 clones, about 92% of them present only once. The source material was peripheral blood. This TCR was sampled from a human donor in a cohort sampled during active COVID-19. V is TRBV7-8 and J is TRBJ2-2; the match to TRBD1 covers 7 bases. CDR3 bases: TGTGCCAGCAGCTTAGGGACAGGAATCGCGAACACCGGGGAGCTGTTTTTT. Encoded protein: CASSLGTGIANTGELFF.